The rows below give T cell receptor beta chains drawn from one sample of a study of response to subunit inactivated influenza vaccine. TCRdb re-analysed the RT-PCR reads in MiXCR, keeping a single row per CDR3 protein. The table has about 570,000 distinct CDR3 sequences, approximately 12% seen once. Sequencing used PBMCs from blood, obtained on the day of vaccination. These TCRs come from a man aged 45 to 65 who received an inactivated influenza vaccine. Each CDR3 is given with its conserved first and last residue. The order of the fields is V gene, D gene, clone size, J gene, CDR3 length, CDR3 DNA, CDR3 protein. D genes are given only for firm matches. Not every row has a clone size; where given, it reads once, few, many or a size class.

V gene: TRBV5-1
D gene: TRBD1
clone size: -
J gene: TRBJ2-6
CDR3 length: 19
CDR3 DNA: TGCGCCAGCAGCTTACACTGGGACAGGGAGAGCTCTGGGGCCAACGTCCTGACTTTC
CDR3 protein: CASSLHWDRESSGANVLTF

V gene: TRBV5-1
D gene: -
clone size: -
J gene: TRBJ2-6
CDR3 length: 16
CDR3 DNA: TGCGCCAGCAGCTTGTCTCCGGCCTCTGGGGCCAACGTCCTGACTTTC
CDR3 protein: CASSLSPASGANVLTF

V gene: TRBV15
D gene: -
clone size: -
J gene: TRBJ1-3
CDR3 length: 12
CDR3 DNA: TGTGCCACCAGCAGAGCCGGAAACACCATATATTTT
CDR3 protein: CATSRAGNTIYF

V gene: TRBV12-3/TRBV12-4
D gene: TRBD1
clone size: few
J gene: TRBJ2-5
CDR3 length: 13
CDR3 DNA: TGTGCCAGCAGCCTGACAGGGCCAGAGACCCAGTACTTC
CDR3 protein: CASSLTGPETQYF

V gene: TRBV24-1
D gene: -
clone size: few
J gene: TRBJ2-1
CDR3 length: 16
CDR3 DNA: TGTGCCACCAGTGATTTGATACGGGCGGGGCCAAATGAGCAGTTCTTC
CDR3 protein: CATSDLIRAGPNEQFF

V gene: TRBV11-2
D gene: TRBD2
clone size: -
J gene: TRBJ2-1
CDR3 length: 19
CDR3 DNA: TGTGCCAGCAGCTGGGGACTAGCGGGAGGGAAGAGCTCCTACAATGAGCAGTTCTTC
CDR3 protein: CASSWGLAGGKSSYNEQFF

V gene: TRBV20-1
D gene: -
clone size: many
J gene: TRBJ1-1
CDR3 length: 14
CDR3 DNA: TGCAGTGCTTATCCGGGACTTGGGAAAACTGAAGCTTTCTTT
CDR3 protein: CSAYPGLGKTEAFF

V gene: TRBV15
D gene: -
clone size: few
J gene: TRBJ2-5
CDR3 length: 13
CDR3 DNA: TGTGCCACCAGCAATAGGTACCAAGAGACCCAGTACTTC
CDR3 protein: CATSNRYQETQYF

V gene: TRBV29-1
D gene: -
clone size: few
J gene: TRBJ2-3
CDR3 length: 13
CDR3 DNA: TGCAGCGTCGAGGGGGTTGTCACAGATACGCAGTATTTT
CDR3 protein: CSVEGVVTDTQYF

V gene: TRBV6-1
D gene: TRBD2
clone size: few
J gene: TRBJ2-3
CDR3 length: 14
CDR3 DNA: TGTGCCAGCAGTGCTAGCGGGCCCACAGATACGCAGTATTTT
CDR3 protein: CASSASGPTDTQYF

V gene: TRBV4-1
D gene: TRBD1
clone size: few
J gene: TRBJ1-1
CDR3 length: 14
CDR3 DNA: TGCGCCAGCAGCCAAGCCGGACAGGGACCTGAAGCTTTCTTT
CDR3 protein: CASSQAGQGPEAFF

V gene: TRBV4-2
D gene: -
clone size: -
J gene: TRBJ1-1
CDR3 length: 15
CDR3 DNA: TGTGCCAGCAGCCAAGCCGCCCTACAGAACACTGAAGCTTTCTTT
CDR3 protein: CASSQAALQNTEAFF

V gene: TRBV29-1
D gene: -
clone size: many
J gene: TRBJ1-1
CDR3 length: 12
CDR3 DNA: TGCAGCGTCCTTCCAGTGAACACTGAAGCTTTCTTT
CDR3 protein: CSVLPVNTEAFF

V gene: TRBV2
D gene: -
clone size: -
J gene: TRBJ2-4
CDR3 length: 14
CDR3 DNA: TGTGCCAGCAGTCAAACAGGGACCAAAAACATTCAGTACTTC
CDR3 protein: CASSQTGTKNIQYF

V gene: TRBV30
D gene: -
clone size: -
J gene: TRBJ2-7
CDR3 length: 14
CDR3 DNA: TGTGCCTGGAGTGTTGGAGGGATGTCCTACGAGCAGTACTTC
CDR3 protein: CAWSVGGMSYEQYF

V gene: TRBV3-1
D gene: -
clone size: few
J gene: TRBJ1-4
CDR3 length: 14
CDR3 DNA: TGTGCCAGCAGAAATTACCGGGGGGATGAAAAACTGTTTTTT
CDR3 protein: CASRNYRGDEKLFF

V gene: TRBV10-3
D gene: TRBD1
clone size: many
J gene: TRBJ2-1
CDR3 length: 15
CDR3 DNA: TGTGCCATCAGTGAGAGGACAGGCTCCTACAATGAGCAGTTCTTC
CDR3 protein: CAISERTGSYNEQFF

V gene: TRBV7-2
D gene: -
clone size: many
J gene: TRBJ2-3
CDR3 length: 13
CDR3 DNA: TGTGCCAGCAGCTTAGGAGGAATTAATACGCAGTATTTT
CDR3 protein: CASSLGGINTQYF

V gene: TRBV7-9
D gene: -
clone size: -
J gene: TRBJ1-5
CDR3 length: 14
CDR3 DNA: TGTGCCAGCAGCCCAGGGGTAGGCAATCAGCCCCAGCATTTT
CDR3 protein: CASSPGVGNQPQHF

V gene: TRBV5-1
D gene: -
clone size: -
J gene: TRBJ2-1
CDR3 length: 14
CDR3 DNA: TGCGCCAGCAGCTTGAACAGGCCCCCCGAAGGGCAGTTCTTC
CDR3 protein: CASSLNRPPEGQFF

V gene: TRBV7-2
D gene: -
clone size: many
J gene: TRBJ2-4
CDR3 length: 13
CDR3 DNA: TGTGCCAGCAGTCCCCCAGCCAAAAACATTCAGTACTTC
CDR3 protein: CASSPPAKNIQYF

V gene: TRBV18
D gene: -
clone size: -
J gene: TRBJ2-1
CDR3 length: 14
CDR3 DNA: TGTGCCAGCTCACCGGTTTGGGACTCCAATGAGCAGTTCTTC
CDR3 protein: CASSPVWDSNEQFF

V gene: TRBV7-2
D gene: -
clone size: few
J gene: TRBJ2-7
CDR3 length: 14
CDR3 DNA: TGTGCCAGCAGCTTACTTGCGGTGCGGTACGAGCAGTACTTC
CDR3 protein: CASSLLAVRYEQYF

V gene: TRBV24-1
D gene: TRBD1
clone size: -
J gene: TRBJ1-2
CDR3 length: 13
CDR3 DNA: TGTGCCACCCAGGGGGCGGTTGACTATGGCTACACCTTC
CDR3 protein: CATQGAVDYGYTF

V gene: TRBV24-1
D gene: TRBD1
clone size: few
J gene: TRBJ2-5
CDR3 length: 14
CDR3 DNA: TGTGCCACCAGTTCCGGGACAGGGTATGAGACCCAGTACTTC
CDR3 protein: CATSSGTGYETQYF

V gene: TRBV12-3/TRBV12-4
D gene: -
clone size: many
J gene: TRBJ2-7
CDR3 length: 14
CDR3 DNA: TGTGCCAGCAGTTTGTTGGGCAGCTACTACGAGCAGTACTTC
CDR3 protein: CASSLLGSYYEQYF

V gene: TRBV6-2/TRBV6-3
D gene: TRBD2
clone size: -
J gene: TRBJ2-1
CDR3 length: 17
CDR3 DNA: TGTGCCAGCAGTCACTACTTAAGCGGGAGTGCCAGAAATGAGCAGTTCTTC
CDR3 protein: CASSHYLSGSARNEQFF